This TCR beta chain is from a study of blood T cell repertoires in COVID-19. Across the study: Samples taken during acute and convalescent COVID-19 were collected in the United States, Italy and Spain.

Sequenced by immunoSEQ multiplex PCR; TCRdb stores in-frame clones only, minus some. The table has some 320,000 clones, roughly 86% seen once. For this clone: Other DNA variants within this sample encode the same CDR3.

The V and J ends lost 1 base and 6 bases respectively, with 9 bases between them. The CDR3 consists of 14 residues. Germline V gives CDR1 SGHTA, CDR2 FQGNSA. This receptor was taken from a woman in her forties or fifties who had been exposed to COVID-19. The sample was PBMCs or T cells enriched from blood (not recorded which). The rearrangement links TRBV7-2 to TRBJ2-2; the D is unclear. The CDR3 DNA follows: TGTGCCAGCAGCTTAGTAGGCGGCGCCGGGGAGCTGTTTTTT. Protein: CASSLVGGAGELFF.